These 17 T cell receptor beta chains were sequenced from one sample in a study of a mutant IDH1 vaccine in newly diagnosed glioma. The method was immunoSEQ multiplex PCR; TCRdb's version includes in-frame clones alone and lacks a portion of them. The top ten hold 15% of the sample, which has tens of thousands of clones, more than 75% seen once. Their antigen targets remain unknown. This sample's time point: week 35, safety follow-up. Doses comprised 300 ug of mutant IDH1 20-mer peptide each, plus topical imiquimod. The specimen comprised PBMCs, sampled from a glioma patient whose treatment included an IDH1 peptide vaccine. All receptors derive from a man aged 30 to 45 with glioma.

V and J are TRBV28 and TRBJ2-7; D is ambiguous. The CDR3 totals 15 residues. V was cut by 3 bases and J by 2 bases, with 14 bases left in between. Germline CDR1 reads MDHEN; CDR2 reads SYDVKM. Here the CDR3 DNA reads TGTGCCAGCAGTTTGGTCCCGGACGGAGCCTACGAGCAGTACTTC. This encodes CASSLVPDGAYEQYF. Combining the CDR3 with reference TRBV28 and TRBJ2-7 gives the whole variable domain DVKVTQSSRYLVKRTGEKVFLECVQDMDHENMFWYRQDPGLGLRLIYFSYDVKMKEKGDIPEGYSVSREKKERFSLILESASTNQTSMYLCASSLVPDGAYEQYFGPGTRLTVT.

The V call is TRBV9, the J call TRBJ2-7; unclear D gene. Germline values: CDR1 SGDLS, CDR2 YYNGEE. Trimming left V 3 bases short and J 1 base short, with 5 bases between. The CDR3 length is 12 residues. The CDR3 DNA reads as TGTGCCAGCAGCGGACAATCCTACGAGCAGTACTTC. Translating it yields CASSGQSYEQYF.

The chain uses TRBV4-1 and TRBJ2-7, with 10 nucleotides matching TRBD2. CDR1 and CDR2 (germline): MGHRA, YSYEKL. The CDR3 extends over 15 amino acids. The V gene end was trimmed by 3 bases and the J gene end by 4 bases; junction bases not matched to a gene: 6. The CDR3 reads CASSHTSSGSYEQYF. DNA for the CDR3: TGCGCCAGCAGCCATACCTCTAGCGGGAGTTACGAGCAGTACTTC.

The chain joins TRBV5-1 to TRBJ1-1, with 9 bases aligning to TRBD1. Germline values: CDR1 SGHRS, CDR2 YFSETQ. The CDR3 runs to 17 residues. V lost 2 bases and J lost 0; bases outside the gene matches: 8. CDR3 DNA sequence: TGCGCCAGCAGCTTAGGGACTGGACAGGGGATGAACACTGAAGCTTTCTTT. Protein: CASSLGTGQGMNTEAFF. The variable domain in full, completed from reference TRBV5-1 and TRBJ1-1, reads KAGVTQTPRYLIKTRGQQVTLSCSPISGHRSVSWYQQTPGQGLQFLFEYFSETQRNKGNFPGRFSGRQFSNSRSEMNVSTLELGDSALYLCASSLGTGQGMNTEAFFGQGTRLTVV.

The rearrangement uses TRBV7-2 and TRBJ2-7; TRBD1 might be the D (5 bases). The V gene lost 5 bases and the J gene lost 6 bases, with 14 bases spanning the gap. This CDR3 comprises 13 residues. Germline V CDR1 and CDR2: SGHTA, FQGNSA. Written as DNA, the CDR3 is TGTGCCAGCAGCCCGTTAATAAGGGGCGAGCAGTACTTC. Translation gives CASSPLIRGEQYF.

The V and J genes are TRBV5-6 and TRBJ2-3; D unresolved. Germline V gene data show CDR1 as SGHDT and CDR2 as YYEEEE. V was cut by 1 base and J by 2 bases, with 11 bases left in between. This CDR3 has 15 amino acids. Here the CDR3 reads CASSLSDGITDTQYF. The DNA of the CDR3 is TGTGCCAGCAGCTTGTCGGACGGAATCACAGATACGCAGTATTTT. Full variable domain (outside the CDR3, taken from reference TRBV5-6 and TRBJ2-3): DAGVTQSPTHLIKTRGQQVTLRCSPKSGHDTVSWYQQALGQGPQFIFQYYEEEERQRGNFPDRFSGHQFPNYSSELNVNALLLGDSALYLCASSLSDGITDTQYFGPGTRLTVL.

This clone was seen a handful of times. The chain employs TRBV6-5 and TRBJ2-2; D tentatively reads TRBD1 or TRBD2 (6 bases each). Trimming removed 7 bases at V and 6 bases at J, with 9 bases between. This CDR3 is 12 amino acids long. Germline V gene data show CDR1 as MNHEY and CDR2 as SVGAGI. CDR3 in amino acids: CASKRGAGELFF. CDR3 DNA sequence: TGTGCCAGCAAGAGGGGGGCCGGGGAGCTGTTTTTT.

This chain connects TRBV9 to TRBJ2-7; D is tentatively TRBD1 or TRBD2 (5 bases each). CDR3 size: 17 residues. Germline assignment: CDR1 SGDLS and CDR2 YYNGEE. The V gene lost 2 bases and the J gene lost 0 bases, with 18 bases spanning the gap. The CDR3, as DNA: TGTGCCAGCAGCGTGACGATTGGGACCCCGAGCTCCTACGAGCAGTACTTC. This encodes CASSVTIGTPSSYEQYF.

This clone occurred once. The J gene is TRBJ2-7, the V gene TRBV5-1, with 8 bases lining up with TRBD2. CDR3 size: 18 residues. V was pared by 2 bases and J by 5 bases, with 18 bases of the junction left unmatched. Germline V gene data show CDR1 as SGHRS and CDR2 as YFSETQ. The DNA of the CDR3 is TGCGCCAGCAGCTTCCCCCGGGGGGGTAGCGGGAAACTCGACGAGCAGTACTTC. Translation gives CASSFPRGGSGKLDEQYF.

The chain recombines TRBV9 with TRBJ1-3, with D possibly TRBD1 on 6 matching bases. CDR1 SGDLS and CDR2 YYNGEE come from the germline V gene. This CDR3 region has 15 residues. Trimming removed 0 bases at V and 3 bases at J, with 10 bases between. CDR3 DNA: TGTGCCAGCAGCGTAGGGGGGCGAGGTGGAAACACCATATATTTT. Protein: CASSVGGRGGNTIYF.

The chain uses TRBV19 and TRBJ2-7; 7 bases match TRBD1. This CDR3 has 13 amino acids. V was clipped by 5 bases and J by 2 bases; unmatched bases: 3. The V gene's germline CDR1 is LNHDA and CDR2 SQIVND (reference sequence). CDR3 nucleotides: TGTGCCAGTAGTGAGGGACAGACCTACGAGCAGTACTTC. The encoded protein is CASSEGQTYEQYF.

CDR3 DNA sequence: TGTGCCAGCAGTGGTAGCGGAGACACAGATACGCAGTATTTT. It is translated as CASSGSGDTDTQYF. The chain joins TRBV6-4 to TRBJ2-3; possibly TRBD2 for D (6 bases). Germline-derived CDR1 and CDR2 are MRHNA and SNTAGT. Trimming pared 4 bases from V and 2 bases from J, leaving 10 bases between. This CDR3 region has 14 residues.

The chain couples TRBV5-3 to TRBJ1-4; TRBD1 matches 7 bases. TRBV5-3 is placed among ORFs of uncertain function. The CDR3 has 17 residues. The V and J ends lost 0 bases and 2 bases, in that order; junction bases with no gene match: 7. The DNA of the CDR3 is TGTGCCAGAAGCTTGGGTGACAGGGATAGGACTAATGAAAAACTGTTTTTT. Translated, it gives CARSLGDRDRTNEKLFF.

This clone was observed once. This chain uses TRBV6-1 with TRBJ1-3, with D unresolved. Trimming cost V 1 base and J 4 bases, with 8 bases left between them. In germline, CDR1 is MNHNS, CDR2 SASEGT. This CDR3 is 14 amino acids long. The CDR3 DNA reads TGTGCCAGCAGTGAAGGGACCTACGGAAACACCATATATTTT. It codes for CASSEGTYGNTIYF.

This clone was detected only once. This rearrangement joins TRBV5-3 to TRBJ2-2; D is ambiguous. TRBV5-3 is an open reading frame whose function is uncertain. The V end was cut by 6 bases, the J end by 6 bases, with 6 bases between. The CDR3 totals 11 residues. This chain's CDR3 is CARTRPGELFF. Written as DNA, the CDR3 is TGTGCCAGAACCCGACCCGGGGAGCTGTTTTTT.

The chain couples TRBV4-1 to TRBJ2-3; the D gene could be TRBD1 or TRBD2 (5 bases each). Germline V CDR1 and CDR2: MGHRA, YSYEKL. The CDR3 runs 15 residues. Trimming removed 6 bases from V and 1 base from J, with 14 bases in between. As DNA, the CDR3 is TGCGCCAGCAGTATTTGGGGGTCAGGCACAGATACGCAGTATTTT. Its translation: CASSIWGSGTDTQYF.

This chain connects TRBV7-6 to TRBJ1-5; D is unresolved. This CDR3 spans 15 amino acids. Germline CDR1 reads SGHVS; CDR2 reads FNYEAQ. Trimming took 1 base from V and 1 from J, leaving 8 bases between them. This CDR3 is CASSLEAASNQPQHF. In DNA, the CDR3 is TGTGCCAGCAGCTTAGAGGCAGCGAGCAATCAGCCCCAGCATTTT. Complete variable domain (other parts from reference TRBV7-6 and TRBJ1-5): GAGVSQSPRYKVTKRGQDVALRCDPISGHVSLYWYRQALGQGPEFLTYFNYEAQQDKSGLPNDRFSAERPEGSISTLTIQRTEQRDSAMYRCASSLEAASNQPQHFGDGTRLSIL.